This TCR beta chain comes out of a study of T cells in Graves' hyperthyroidism and ophthalmopathy. Remarks on this clonotype: Its antigen remains unidentified.

RNA transcripts yielded amplified TCR beta CDR3 regions. TCR CDR3 underwent first-round RT-PCR with the HTBI primer set. MiXCR, applied by TCRdb to the multiplex PCR reads, yields one record per CDR3 protein. The sample yields 650,000 to 850,000 distinct CDR3 sequences, 15% to 20% seen once. Points from the study as a whole: A model using 13 V-J features told ophthalmopathy apart from stable hyperthyroidism.

The V end lost 7 bases, the J end lost 1 base, and 11 bases lay between the germline ends. The length of the CDR3 is 14 residues. The material sequenced was blood. This clonotype originated in a woman aged 45-59 years with Graves' hyperthyroidism that later progressed to Graves' ophthalmopathy. V is TRBV12-3 or TRBV12-4 and J is TRBJ1-3; D not resolved. CDR3 nucleotide sequence: TGTGCCAGCAACAGCCCGTTTTCTGGAAACACCATATATTTT. Translation: CASNSPFSGNTIYF.